This T cell receptor beta chain was obtained from a study of CD8 T cells in ankylosing spondylitis. Study-wide points: Blood from ankylosing spondylitis patients appeared to carry a characteristic roughly 8-variant TCR beta motif. Earlier studies detected some motif variants in reactive arthritis synovial fluid and blood.

MiXCR, applied by TCRdb to the 5' RACE reads, yields one record per CDR3 protein. The table lists 350,000 to 550,000 distinct CDR3 sequences, roughly 25% of them singletons. This clonotype was detected a few times. As yet, its antigen is unknown. V gave up 1 base and J gave up 3 bases; unmatched junction bases: 4. The CDR3 spans 15 residues. The germline V gene encodes CDR1 SGHTA and CDR2 FQGNSA. The clonotype originates from a male donor with ankylosing spondylitis. The chain couples TRBV7-2 to TRBJ1-2, with 8 bases identical to TRBD1. Sequences were obtained from blood, either unsorted or a sorted T cell fraction (not recorded which). The CDR3 region has the DNA TGTGCCAGCAGCTTAGGACAGGGGACTTACTATGGCTACACCTTC. Protein product: CASSLGQGTYYGYTF.